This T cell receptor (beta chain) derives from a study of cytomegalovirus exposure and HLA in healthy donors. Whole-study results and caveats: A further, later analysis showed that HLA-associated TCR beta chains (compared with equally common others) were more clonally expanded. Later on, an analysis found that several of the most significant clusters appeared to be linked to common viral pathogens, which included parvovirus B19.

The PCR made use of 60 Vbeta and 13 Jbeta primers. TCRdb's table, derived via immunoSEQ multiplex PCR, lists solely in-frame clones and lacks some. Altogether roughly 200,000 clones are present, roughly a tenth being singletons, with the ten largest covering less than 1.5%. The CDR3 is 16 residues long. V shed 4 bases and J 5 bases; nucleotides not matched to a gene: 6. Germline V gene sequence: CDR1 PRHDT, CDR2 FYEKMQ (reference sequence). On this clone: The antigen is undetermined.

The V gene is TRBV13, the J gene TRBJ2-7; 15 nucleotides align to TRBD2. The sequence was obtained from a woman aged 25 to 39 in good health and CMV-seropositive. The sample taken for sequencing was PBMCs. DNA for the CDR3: TGTGCCAGCAGCTCTACCGGGACTAGCGGGAGGCACGAGCAGTACTTC. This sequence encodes CASSSTGTSGRHEQYF.